Detailed here is one TCR beta chain. The antigen remains undetermined. This entry is derived from a study of graft-versus-host responses after intestinal transplantation. Clones were read by immunoSEQ multiplex PCR, and TCRdb kept only the in-frame ones, dropping some. The table shows 75,000 to 90,000 clones, with about 88% occurring only once. Germline loops: CDR1 KGHSH, CDR2 LQKENI. V was pared by 4 bases and J by 2 bases, with 4 bases of the junction left unmatched. This CDR3 region has 15 residues. This clonotype was sampled from a human donor who received an intestinal transplant. The V gene is TRBV18, the J gene TRBJ2-3; 9 bases align to TRBD2. Sequenced here: unstimulated CD4+ T cells sorted from spleen or lymph node cells, sampled before intestinal transplant. The CDR3 DNA sequence: TGTGCCAGCTCACTGAGCGGGGGGACCACAGATACGCAGTATTTT. Translating it yields CASSLSGGTTDTQYF. Full variable domain (outside the CDR3, taken from reference TRBV18 and TRBJ2-3): NAGVMQNPRHLVRRRGQEARLRCSPMKGHSHVYWYRQLPEEGLKFMVYLQKENIIDESGMPKERFSAEFPKEGPSILRIQQVVRGDSAAYFCASSLSGGTTDTQYFGPGTRLTVL.